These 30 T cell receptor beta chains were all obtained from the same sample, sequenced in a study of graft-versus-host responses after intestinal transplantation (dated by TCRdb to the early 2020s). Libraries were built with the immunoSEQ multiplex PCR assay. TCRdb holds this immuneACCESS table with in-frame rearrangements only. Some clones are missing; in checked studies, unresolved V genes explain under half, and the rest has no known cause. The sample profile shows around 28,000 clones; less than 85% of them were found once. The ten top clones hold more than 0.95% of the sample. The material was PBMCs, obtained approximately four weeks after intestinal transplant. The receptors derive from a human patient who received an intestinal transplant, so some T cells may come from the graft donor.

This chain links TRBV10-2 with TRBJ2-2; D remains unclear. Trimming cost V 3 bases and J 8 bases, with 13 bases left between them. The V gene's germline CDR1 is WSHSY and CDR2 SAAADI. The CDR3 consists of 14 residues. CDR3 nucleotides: TGCGCCAGCAGTGATACGCTATTGGGTGGGGAGCTGTTTTTT. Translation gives CASSDTLLGGELFF.

The CDR3 DNA reads as TGTGCCAGCAGTCCAGCCGGGACACAATTCGATAGCAATCAGCCCCAGCATTTT. It specifies CASSPAGTQFDSNQPQHF. The chain has TRBV21-1 and TRBJ1-5; the table's TRBD1 call for D was not verified on the DNA. TRBV21-1 is shown as a pseudogene. This CDR3 has 18 residues.

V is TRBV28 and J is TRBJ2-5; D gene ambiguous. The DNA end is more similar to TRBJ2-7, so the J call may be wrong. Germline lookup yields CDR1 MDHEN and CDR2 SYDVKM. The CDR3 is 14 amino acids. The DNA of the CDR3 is TGTGCCAGCAGTTTGGACCGTAGCTCCTACGAGCAGTACTTC. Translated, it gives CASSLDRSSYEQYF.

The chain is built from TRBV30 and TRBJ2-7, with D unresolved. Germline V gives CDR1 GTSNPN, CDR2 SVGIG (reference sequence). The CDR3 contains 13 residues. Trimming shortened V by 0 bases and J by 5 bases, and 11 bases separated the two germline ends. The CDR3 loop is CAWSVRAYNEQYF. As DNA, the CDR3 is TGTGCCTGGAGTGTACGGGCGTACAACGAGCAGTACTTC.

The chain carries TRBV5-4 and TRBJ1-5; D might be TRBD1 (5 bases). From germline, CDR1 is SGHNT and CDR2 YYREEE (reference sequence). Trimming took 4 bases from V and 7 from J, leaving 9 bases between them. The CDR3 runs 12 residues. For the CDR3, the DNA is TGTGCCAGCAGCGTCCCAGGGCAGCCCCAGCATTTT. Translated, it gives CASSVPGQPQHF.

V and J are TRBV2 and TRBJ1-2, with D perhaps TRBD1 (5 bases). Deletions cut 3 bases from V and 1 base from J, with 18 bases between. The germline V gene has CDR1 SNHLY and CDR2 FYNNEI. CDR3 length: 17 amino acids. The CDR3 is CASSDPGAERRNYGYTF. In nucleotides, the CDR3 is TGTGCCAGCAGTGACCCCGGGGCAGAGAGGCGTAACTATGGCTACACCTTC. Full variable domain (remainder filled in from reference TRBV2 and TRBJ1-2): EPEVTQTPSHQVTQMGQEVILRCVPISNHLYFYWYRQILGQKVEFLVSFYNNEISEKSEIFDDQFSVERPDGSNFTLKIRSTKLEDSAMYFCASSDPGAERRNYGYTFGSGTRLTVV.

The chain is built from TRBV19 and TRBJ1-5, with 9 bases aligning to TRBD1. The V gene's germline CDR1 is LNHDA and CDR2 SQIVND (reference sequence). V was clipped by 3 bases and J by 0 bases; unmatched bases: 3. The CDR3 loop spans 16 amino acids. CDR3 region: CASSMGTGYSNQPQHF. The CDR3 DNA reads TGTGCCAGTAGTATGGGGACAGGGTATAGCAATCAGCCCCAGCATTTT.

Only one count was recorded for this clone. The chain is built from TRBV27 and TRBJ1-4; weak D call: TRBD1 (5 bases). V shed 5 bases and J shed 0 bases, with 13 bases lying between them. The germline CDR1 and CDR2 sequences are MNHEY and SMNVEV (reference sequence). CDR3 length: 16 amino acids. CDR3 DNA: TGTGCCAGCAGTGATAAGGGGTTCCCAACTAATGAAAAACTGTTTTTT. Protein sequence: CASSDKGFPTNEKLFF.

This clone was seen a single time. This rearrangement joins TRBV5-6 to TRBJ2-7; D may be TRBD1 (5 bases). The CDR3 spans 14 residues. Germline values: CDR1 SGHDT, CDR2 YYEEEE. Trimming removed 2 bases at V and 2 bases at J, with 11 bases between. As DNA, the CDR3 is TGTGCCAGCAGCTTAGGGGCGGCAACCTACGAGCAGTACTTC. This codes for CASSLGAATYEQYF.

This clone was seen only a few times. CDR3 DNA sequence: TGCGCCAGCAGCTTGGTGGTAGGCAGGGGCGGGGATACGCAGTATTTT. This codes for CASSLVVGRGGDTQYF. The gene calls are TRBV5-1 and TRBJ2-3; the D gene is possibly TRBD1 (6 bases). Trimming took 0 bases from V and 6 from J, leaving 17 bases between them. The CDR3 is 16 amino acids. The germline V gene encodes CDR1 SGHRS and CDR2 YFSETQ.

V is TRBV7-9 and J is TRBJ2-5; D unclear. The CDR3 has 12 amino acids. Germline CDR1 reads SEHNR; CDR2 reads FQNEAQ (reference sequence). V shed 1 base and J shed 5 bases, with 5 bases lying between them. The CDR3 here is CASSLDLETQYF. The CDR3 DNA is TGTGCCAGCAGCTTAGATTTGGAGACCCAGTACTTC. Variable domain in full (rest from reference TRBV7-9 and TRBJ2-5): DTGVSQNPRHKITKRGQNVTFRCDPISEHNRLYWYRQTLGQGPEFLTYFQNEAQLEKSRLLSDRFSAERPKGSFSTLEIQRTEQGDSAMYLCASSLDLETQYFGPGTRLLVL.

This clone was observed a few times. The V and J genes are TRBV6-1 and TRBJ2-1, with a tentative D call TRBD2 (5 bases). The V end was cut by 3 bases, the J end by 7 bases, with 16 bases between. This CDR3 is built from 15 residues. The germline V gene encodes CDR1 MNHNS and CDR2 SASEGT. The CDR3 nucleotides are TGTGCCAGCAGTGATAGGAGCGGTAATAGGAATGAGCAGTTCTTC. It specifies CASSDRSGNRNEQFF.

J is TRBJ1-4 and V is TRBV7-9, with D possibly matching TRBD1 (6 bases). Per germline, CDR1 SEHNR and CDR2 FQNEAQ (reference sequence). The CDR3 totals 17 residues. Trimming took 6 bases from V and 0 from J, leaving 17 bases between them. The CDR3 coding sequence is TGTGCCAGCAGGCCTCCTGGGGGGGGCCCAACTAATGAAAAACTGTTTTTT. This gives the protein CASRPPGGGPTNEKLFF.

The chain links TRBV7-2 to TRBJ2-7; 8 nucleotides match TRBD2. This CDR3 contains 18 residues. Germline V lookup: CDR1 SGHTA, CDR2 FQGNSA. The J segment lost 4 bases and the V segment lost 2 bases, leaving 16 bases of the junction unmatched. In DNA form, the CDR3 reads TGTGCCAGCAGCTTATCGGGAGGGCTGGGGGTAGTTTTTTACGAGCAGTACTTC. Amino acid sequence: CASSLSGGLGVVFYEQYF.

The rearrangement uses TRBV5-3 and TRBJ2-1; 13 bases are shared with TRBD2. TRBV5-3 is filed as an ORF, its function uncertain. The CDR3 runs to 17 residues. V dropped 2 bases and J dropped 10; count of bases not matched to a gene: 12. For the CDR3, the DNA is TGTGCCAGAAGCTTCCCCGGGACTAGCGGGGCTTCATCGGAGCAGTTCTTC. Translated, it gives CARSFPGTSGASSEQFF.

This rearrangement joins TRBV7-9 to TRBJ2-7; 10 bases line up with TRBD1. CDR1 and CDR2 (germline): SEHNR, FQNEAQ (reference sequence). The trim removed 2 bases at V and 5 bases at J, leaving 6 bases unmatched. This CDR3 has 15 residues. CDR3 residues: CASSLSGTGVHEQYF. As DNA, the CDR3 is TGTGCCAGCAGCTTAAGCGGGACAGGGGTCCACGAGCAGTACTTC.

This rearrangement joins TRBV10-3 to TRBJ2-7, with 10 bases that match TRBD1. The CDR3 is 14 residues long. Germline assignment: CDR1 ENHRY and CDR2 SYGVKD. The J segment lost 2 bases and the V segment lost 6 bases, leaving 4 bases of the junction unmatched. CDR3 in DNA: TGTGCCATCAGAGGGGACAGGGGACCCTACGAGCAGTACTTC. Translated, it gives CAIRGDRGPYEQYF.

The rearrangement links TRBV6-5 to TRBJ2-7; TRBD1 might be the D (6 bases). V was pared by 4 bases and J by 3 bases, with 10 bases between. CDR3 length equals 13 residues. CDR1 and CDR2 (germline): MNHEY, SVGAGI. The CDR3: CASSFTGNYEQYF. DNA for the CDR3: TGTGCCAGCAGTTTTACAGGGAACTACGAGCAGTACTTC.

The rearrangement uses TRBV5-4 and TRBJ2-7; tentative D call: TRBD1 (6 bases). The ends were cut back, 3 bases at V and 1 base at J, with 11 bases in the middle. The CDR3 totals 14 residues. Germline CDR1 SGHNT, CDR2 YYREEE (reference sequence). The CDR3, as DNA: TGTGCCAGCAGCTCTTCGACAGGTTCCTACGAGCAGTACTTC. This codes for CASSSSTGSYEQYF. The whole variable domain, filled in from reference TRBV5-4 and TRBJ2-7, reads ETGVTQSPTHLIKTRGQQVTLRCSSQSGHNTVSWYQQALGQGPQFIFQYYREEENGRGNFPPRFSGLQFPNYSSELNVNALELDDSALYLCASSSSTGSYEQYFGPGTRLTVT.

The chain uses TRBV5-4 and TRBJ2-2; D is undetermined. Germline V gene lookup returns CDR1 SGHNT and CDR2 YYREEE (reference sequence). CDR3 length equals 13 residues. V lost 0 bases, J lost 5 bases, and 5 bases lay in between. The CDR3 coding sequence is TGTGCCAGCAGCTTGGCCGGAACCGGGGAGCTGTTTTTT. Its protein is CASSLAGTGELFF.

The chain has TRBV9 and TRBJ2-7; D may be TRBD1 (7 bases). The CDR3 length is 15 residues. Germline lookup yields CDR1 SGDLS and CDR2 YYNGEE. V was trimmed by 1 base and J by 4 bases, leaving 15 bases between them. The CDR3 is CASSVSGGYGYEQYF. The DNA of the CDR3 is TGTGCCAGCAGCGTATCAGGGGGGTATGGATACGAGCAGTACTTC.

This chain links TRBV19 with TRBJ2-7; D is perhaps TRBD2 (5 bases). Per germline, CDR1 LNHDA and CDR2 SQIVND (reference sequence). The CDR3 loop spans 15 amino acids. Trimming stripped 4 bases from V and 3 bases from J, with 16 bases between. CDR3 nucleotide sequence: TGTGCCAGTAGTAGAGGGAGCTTCGGGGACTACGAGCAGTACTTC. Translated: CASSRGSFGDYEQYF.

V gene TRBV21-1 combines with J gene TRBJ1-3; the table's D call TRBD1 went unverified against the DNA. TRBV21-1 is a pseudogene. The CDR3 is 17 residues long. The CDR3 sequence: CASSSDRGVFWGNTIYF. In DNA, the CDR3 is TGTGCCAGCAGCTCGGACAGGGGAGTATTCTGGGGAAACACCATATATTTT.

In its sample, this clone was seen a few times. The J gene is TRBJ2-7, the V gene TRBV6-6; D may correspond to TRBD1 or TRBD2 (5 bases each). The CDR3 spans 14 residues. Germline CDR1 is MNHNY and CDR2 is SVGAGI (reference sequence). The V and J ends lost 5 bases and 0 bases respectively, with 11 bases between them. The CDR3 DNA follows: TGTGCCAGCAGTCGGGACCGGAGCTCCTACGAGCAGTACTTC. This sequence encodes CASSRDRSSYEQYF.

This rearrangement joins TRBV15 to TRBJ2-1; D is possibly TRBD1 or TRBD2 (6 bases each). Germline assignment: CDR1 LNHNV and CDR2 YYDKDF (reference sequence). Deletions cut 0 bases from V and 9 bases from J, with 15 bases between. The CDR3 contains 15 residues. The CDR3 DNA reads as TGTGCCACCAGCAGAGATCGTGGGGGGCGGGGTGAGCAGTTCTTC. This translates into CATSRDRGGRGEQFF.

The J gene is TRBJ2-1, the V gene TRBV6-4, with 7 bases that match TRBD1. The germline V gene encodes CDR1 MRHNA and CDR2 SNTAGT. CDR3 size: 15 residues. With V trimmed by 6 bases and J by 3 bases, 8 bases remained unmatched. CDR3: CASREQGHYYNEQFF. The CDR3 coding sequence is TGTGCCAGCAGAGAACAGGGGCACTACTACAATGAGCAGTTCTTC.

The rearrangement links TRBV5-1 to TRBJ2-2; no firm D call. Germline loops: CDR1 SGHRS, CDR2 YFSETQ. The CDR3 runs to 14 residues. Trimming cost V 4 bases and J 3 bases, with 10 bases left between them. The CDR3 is CASSRNFYTGELFF. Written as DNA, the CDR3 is TGCGCCAGCAGCCGGAACTTCTACACCGGGGAGCTGTTTTTT.

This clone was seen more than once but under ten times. CDR3 sequence: CASSESGAWGQPQHF. The CDR3 DNA follows: TGCGCCAGCAGTGAGTCGGGAGCCTGGGGTCAGCCCCAGCATTTT. The V call is TRBV10-2, the J call TRBJ1-5; D gene uncertain. Germline CDR1 WSHSY, CDR2 SAAADI. V dropped 0 bases and J dropped 6 bases, with 12 bases sitting between them. The CDR3 has 15 amino acids.

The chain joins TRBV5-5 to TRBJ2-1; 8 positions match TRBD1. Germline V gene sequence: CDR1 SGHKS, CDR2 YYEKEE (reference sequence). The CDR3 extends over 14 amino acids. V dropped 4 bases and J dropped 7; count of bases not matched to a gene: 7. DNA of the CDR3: TGTGCCAGCAGCCACGGACAGGGAGAGAATGAGCAGTTCTTC. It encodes CASSHGQGENEQFF.

CDR3 DNA: TGCGCCAGCAGCCCTCGGGCAGGGTCCAGAGAGACCCAGTACTTC. Its protein product is CASSPRAGSRETQYF. The chain carries TRBV4-1 and TRBJ2-5; D is perhaps TRBD1 (5 bases). The ends were cut back, 4 bases at V and 4 bases at J, with 16 bases in the middle. Germline V lookup: CDR1 MGHRA, CDR2 YSYEKL. This CDR3 has 15 amino acids.